The present T cell receptor (beta chain) was sequenced within a study of regulatory T cells in long-lasting Graves disease (dated by TCRdb to the early 2020s). General notes on the study: In the newly diagnosed Graves' disease group, patients had been taking antithyroid drugs for less than 3 months. Peripheral blood TCR sequencing and RNA sequencing compared persistent Graves' disease patients with newly diagnosed Graves' disease patients. The study was conducted in China and was registered as a clinical trial. A total of around 35 samples were covered by TCR sequencing, comprising some 13 persistent and around 20 newly diagnosed Graves' disease patients. The paper's findings and limits, for the study overall: TRBV28, TRBJ1-2 and TRBJ2-5 were preferentially used in persistent disease, while TRBV20-1 and TRBJ2-1 were favored in newly diagnosed disease. The study examined only peripheral blood because the primary lesion, thyroid tissue, could not be accessed. As a limitation, the authors acknowledged that the small sample size may reduce accuracy. A larger number of public clonotypes was shared among persistent patients (around 2,500) than among newly diagnosed patients (around 890). Compared with newly diagnosed patients, persistent Graves' disease patients had lower TCR Shannon entropy and fewer highly expanded clones, which suggests clonal expansion. Sequencing and analysis were restricted to the TCR beta chain.

CDR1 and CDR2 (GTSNPN, SVGIG) derive from the germline V gene (reference sequence). V is clipped by 1 base and J by 5 bases, and the sequence between their germline boundaries is 9 bases long. CDR3 length: 13 amino acids, cysteine to phenylalanine. Only CDR3 DNA remains: 39 bases, in frame from the first base. Many counts were recorded for this clonotype. Its antigen has not been determined. No qualities accompany the bases; no much larger clone lies one base away. The label giving this sample's time point can be read as: newly diagnosed GD, antithyroid drugs for less than 3 months. RNA was extracted from PBMCs in TRIzol for both TCR sequencing and RNA sequencing. The diagnosis of Graves' disease was made according to American Thyroid Association guidelines. Recruitment of patients was carried out at an endocrinology department in Xi'an, China. Each patient gave approximately 8.8 milliliters of peripheral blood, collected in an EDTA anticoagulant tube. Ficoll Paque Plus density gradient separation was used to isolate PBMCs, and no further T cell sorting was done. An Agilent 2100 Bioanalyzer and agarose gel were used to check RNA quality, while a NanoDrop 2000 measured RNA concentration.

Libraries were built with multiplex PCR. Sequencer: Illumina HiSeq 4000. CDR3 regions were amplified by Arm-PCR with iRepertoire HTBI primers to construct TCR beta libraries. Before sequencing, the PCR products went through gel purification. On the authors' methods: Gene usage analysis of CDR3 amino acid clonotypes relied on the roughly 60 TRBV and 15 or so TRBJ segments identified across samples. COPE and FqMerger were used to merge the filtered high-quality paired reads into contigs. BLAST was used to align contigs to IMGT TRBV, TRBD and TRBJ reference genes, with CDR3 defined following IMGT. Highly expanded clones were defined as clonotypes with a frequency above 0.1%. Repertoire diversity was measured by Shannon entropy, and V-J evenness by the Gini coefficient. A clonotype was considered public if more than one individual shared it. In TCRdb, the public reads were trimmed at Q25 with fastp and aligned with MiXCR, with productive beta chains retained. Rows merge per CDR3 protein into single entries with the most common DNA and genes. The V and J calls shown here were made by TCRdb, not taken from the authors' results. This sample comprises roughly 500,000 distinct CDR3 sequences, around 12% of them detected only once. The ten most abundant clones make up over 7% of the sample.

The sample was also reused in another study, on T cells in Graves' hyperthyroidism and ophthalmopathy. Reported in the second study: A patient counted as having stable Graves' hyperthyroidism if no progression to ophthalmopathy occurred over 18 months of follow-up. Hyperthyroidism patients were newly diagnosed, with disease duration under 2 months, and aged 18 to 65 years. Patients with uncontrolled infections, other autoimmune diseases, pregnancy or lactation were excluded. Diagnoses were based on clinical symptoms, serum thyroxine and TRAb, thyroid ultrasound and orbital computed tomography. A first-round RT-PCR of the TCR CDR3 used the HTBI primer set with the Qiagen OneStep RT-PCR kit. Most expanded thyroid clonotypes (frequency above 0.001) were also detected in blood, suggesting blood repertoires may reflect thyroid immune responses. A model built on a 13 V-J signature distinguished ophthalmopathy from stable hyperthyroidism, reaching around 87% sensitivity and 81.08% specificity in cross-validation and 80%/75% in testing. In validation, the model predicted progression to ophthalmopathy with approximately 71% sensitivity and less than 80% specificity, a median of about six months before onset. To identify distinguishing TCR V-J signatures, a discovery cohort of around 98 patients was used, comprising 43 with Graves' ophthalmopathy and approximately 57 with stable Graves' hyperthyroidism. An independent validation cohort of 18 to 20 hyperthyroidism patients and approximately 15 patients who later progressed to ophthalmopathy tested prospective prediction of ophthalmopathy. For training and testing, the 110 or so patients in the discovery cohort were randomly divided in a 7:3 ratio. In addition, the study compared T-cell repertoires in thyroid tissue and in blood from six Graves' hyperthyroidism patients. After blood sampling, hyperthyroidism patients were treated with methimazole at a starting dose of 30 mg daily, and ophthalmopathy patients were treated with high-dose intravenous methylprednisolone. A second multiplex PCR round built the libraries, followed by size selection and purification. The libraries were sequenced on an Illumina HiSeq2000 using paired-end 100 bp reads. SOAPnuke was used to process the raw data, throwing out any read that contained adapters or uncalled bases, had a mean Phred below 15, or lacked an exact constant-primer or identifier match. High-quality paired reads were merged with COPE v1.2.5, and unique nucleotide sequences were defined as clonotypes. Clonotypes were aligned to IMGT TRBV, TRBD and TRBJ reference segments using MiTCR v1.1. The analysis included only V-J combinations with a frequency above 0.0001, which together covered about 99% of the repertoires. A TCS score was defined as the ratio of F50 (clonal expansion) to E x V (chaos), with BLOSUM62-based TCRdist applied between CDR3 peptides within each V-J. Welch's t-statistics and random forest reduced 514 V-J features to about 13, which were used in a naive Bayes classifier (R e1071). No statistical method was used to fix the sample size in advance, and group allocation was not hidden from the investigators. TCR Vbeta CDR3 sequencing of around 130 peripheral blood samples (about 45 ophthalmopathy, 75 to 85 hyperthyroidism and approximately 17 progressor patients) is reported in the paper.

The input for sequencing was peripheral blood mononuclear cells (PBMCs), taken at new diagnosis, from a patient treated with antithyroid drugs. The TCR sequence derives from a woman aged 25 to 39 with Graves disease. Donor details come from another sample of the same person, matched by shared clones. The sequence is built from TRBV30 and TRBJ2-1; the D gene is unclear. The CDR3 region: CAWSGAEHNEQFF. At the DNA level, the sequence is TGTGCCTGGAGTGGGGCGGAACACAATGAGCAGTTCTTC.